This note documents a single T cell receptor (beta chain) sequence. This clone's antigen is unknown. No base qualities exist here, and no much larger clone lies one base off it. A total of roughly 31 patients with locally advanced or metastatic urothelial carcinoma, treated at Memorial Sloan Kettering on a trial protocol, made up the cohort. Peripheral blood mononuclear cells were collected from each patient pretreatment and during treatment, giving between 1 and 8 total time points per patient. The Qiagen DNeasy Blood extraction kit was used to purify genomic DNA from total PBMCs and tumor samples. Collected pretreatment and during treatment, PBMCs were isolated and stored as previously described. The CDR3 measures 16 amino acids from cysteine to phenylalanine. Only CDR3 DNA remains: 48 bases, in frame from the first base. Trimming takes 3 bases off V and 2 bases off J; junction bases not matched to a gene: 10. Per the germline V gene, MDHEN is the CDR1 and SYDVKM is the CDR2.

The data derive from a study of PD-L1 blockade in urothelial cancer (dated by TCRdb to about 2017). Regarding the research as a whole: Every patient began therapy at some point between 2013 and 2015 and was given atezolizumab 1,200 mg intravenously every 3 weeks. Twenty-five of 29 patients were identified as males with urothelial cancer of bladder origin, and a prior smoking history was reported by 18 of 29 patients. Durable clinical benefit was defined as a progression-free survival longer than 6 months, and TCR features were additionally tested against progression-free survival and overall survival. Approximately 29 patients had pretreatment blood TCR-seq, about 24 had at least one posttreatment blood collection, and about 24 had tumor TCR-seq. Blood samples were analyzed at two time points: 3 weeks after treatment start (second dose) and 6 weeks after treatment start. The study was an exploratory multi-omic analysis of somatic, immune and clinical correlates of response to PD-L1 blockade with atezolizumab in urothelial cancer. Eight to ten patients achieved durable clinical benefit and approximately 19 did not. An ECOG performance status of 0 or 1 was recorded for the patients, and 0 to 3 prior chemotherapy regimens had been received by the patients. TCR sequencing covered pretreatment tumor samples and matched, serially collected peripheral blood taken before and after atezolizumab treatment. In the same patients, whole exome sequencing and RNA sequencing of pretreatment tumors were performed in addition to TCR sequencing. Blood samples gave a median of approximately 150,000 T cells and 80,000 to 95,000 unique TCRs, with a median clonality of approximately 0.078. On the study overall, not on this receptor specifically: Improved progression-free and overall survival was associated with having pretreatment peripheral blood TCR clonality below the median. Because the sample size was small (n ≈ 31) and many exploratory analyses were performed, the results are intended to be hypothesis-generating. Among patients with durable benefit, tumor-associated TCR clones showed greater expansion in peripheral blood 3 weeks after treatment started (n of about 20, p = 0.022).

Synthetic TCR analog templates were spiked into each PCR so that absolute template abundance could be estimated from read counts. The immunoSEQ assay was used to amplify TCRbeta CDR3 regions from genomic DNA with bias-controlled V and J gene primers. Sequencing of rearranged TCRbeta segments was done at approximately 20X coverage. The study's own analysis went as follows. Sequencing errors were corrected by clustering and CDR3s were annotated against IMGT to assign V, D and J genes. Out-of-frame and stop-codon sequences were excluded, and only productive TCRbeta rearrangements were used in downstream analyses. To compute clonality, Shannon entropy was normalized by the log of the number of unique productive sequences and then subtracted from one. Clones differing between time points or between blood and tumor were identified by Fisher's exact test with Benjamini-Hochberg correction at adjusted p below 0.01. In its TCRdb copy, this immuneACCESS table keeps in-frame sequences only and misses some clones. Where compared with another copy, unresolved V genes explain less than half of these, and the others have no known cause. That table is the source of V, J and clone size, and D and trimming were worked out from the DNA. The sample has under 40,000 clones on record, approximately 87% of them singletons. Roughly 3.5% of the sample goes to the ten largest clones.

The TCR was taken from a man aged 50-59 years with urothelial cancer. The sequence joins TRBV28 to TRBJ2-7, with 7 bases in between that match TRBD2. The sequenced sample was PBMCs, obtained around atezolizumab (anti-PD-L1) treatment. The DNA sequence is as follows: TGTGCCAGCAGTTTGGGCTTCAGCGGGGCCGCCTACGAGCAGTACTTC. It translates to CASSLGFSGAAYEQYF.